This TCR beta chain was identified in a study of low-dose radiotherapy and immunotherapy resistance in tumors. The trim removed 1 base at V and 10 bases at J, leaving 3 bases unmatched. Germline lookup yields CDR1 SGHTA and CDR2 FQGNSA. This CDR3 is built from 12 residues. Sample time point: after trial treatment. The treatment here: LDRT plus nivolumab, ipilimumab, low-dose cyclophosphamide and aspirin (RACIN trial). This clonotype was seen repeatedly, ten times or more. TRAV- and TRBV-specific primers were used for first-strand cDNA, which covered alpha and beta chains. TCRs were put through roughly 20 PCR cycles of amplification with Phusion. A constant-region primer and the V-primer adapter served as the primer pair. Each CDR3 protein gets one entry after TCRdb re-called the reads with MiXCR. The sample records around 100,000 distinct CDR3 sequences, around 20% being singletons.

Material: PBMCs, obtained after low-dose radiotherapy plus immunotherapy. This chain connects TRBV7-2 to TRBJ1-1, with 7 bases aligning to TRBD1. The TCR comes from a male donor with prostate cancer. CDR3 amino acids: CASSLGRDRAFF. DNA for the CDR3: TGTGCCAGCAGCTTAGGGAGGGACAGAGCTTTCTTT.